These 6 T cell receptor beta chains were all obtained from the same sample, sequenced in a study of T cell responses to AZD1222 COVID-19 vaccine. Profiling relied on immunoSEQ multiplex PCR, and the TCRdb table lists in-frame clones only, not all of them. This table has about 260,000 clones, over 90% appearing once. The sequencing used peripheral blood, collected on day 0 of AZD1222 vaccination. The receptors originated from an adult in good health.

The chain carries TRBV6-5 and TRBJ1-1, with D hard to call. V lost 0 bases to trimming and J lost 5 bases, with 13 bases between them. The CDR3 has 15 amino acids. Germline-derived CDR1 and CDR2 are MNHEY and SVGAGI. The CDR3 loop reads CASSYSSSPRTEAFF. In nucleotides, the CDR3 is TGTGCCAGCAGTTACTCGTCGTCACCTAGAACTGAAGCTTTCTTT.

V and J are TRBV5-1 and TRBJ2-2; 7 nucleotides align to TRBD1. The V segment lost 10 bases and the J segment 3 bases; nucleotides outside the gene matches: 9. CDR1 and CDR2 (germline): SGHRS, YFSETQ. The CDR3 length is 14 residues. The CDR3 loop reads CASREGGDTGELFF. The CDR3 DNA reads as TGCGCCTCCCGTGAAGGGGGCGACACCGGGGAGCTGTTTTTT.

The chain links TRBV19 to TRBJ2-7; D gene unclear. The CDR3 runs to 15 residues. Germline V gene sequence: CDR1 LNHDA, CDR2 SQIVND (reference sequence). Trimming took off 0 bases at V and 0 bases at J, with 9 bases between the two ends. DNA of the CDR3: TGTGCCAGTAGTATAGATCGTGGCAGCTCCTACGAGCAGTACTTC. Amino acids: CASSIDRGSSYEQYF.

The chain links TRBV4-2 to TRBJ1-1, with unresolved D. This CDR3 has 13 residues. Germline V gene sequence: CDR1 LGHNA, CDR2 YNFKEQ. V was pared by 2 bases and J by 3 bases, with 7 bases between. In DNA, the CDR3 is TGTGCCAGCAGCCAACTCCGGTACACTGAAGCTTTCTTT. This gives the protein CASSQLRYTEAFF.

This chain joins TRBV10-3 and TRBJ2-7; D gene unclear. V shed 8 bases and J shed 1 base, with 15 bases lying between them. Germline-derived CDR1 and CDR2 are ENHRY and SYGVKD. CDR3 length: 14 amino acids. CDR3 loop: CAIRPQADSYEQYF. The CDR3 region has the DNA TGTGCCATCCGCCCCCAGGCGGATTCCTACGAGCAGTACTTC.

About this clone itself: The junction differs from germline at one of its ends, possibly a read error. The rearrangement uses TRBV4-1 and TRBJ1-6, with no clear D. The V gene's germline CDR1 is MGHRA and CDR2 YSYEKL. The CDR3 contains 13 residues. This CDR3 is CASSQDYSSPLHF. In nucleotides, the CDR3 is TGCGCCAGCAGCCAAGATTATAGTTCACCCCTCCACTTT.